Each of the 28 T cell receptor beta chains below was sequenced from the same sample in a study of vaccination effects on CD4 cells after COVID-19 (dated by TCRdb to the early 2020s). These receptors are not linked to any known antigen. To prepare the library, the immunoSEQ multiplex PCR assay was applied. Held by TCRdb, this immuneACCESS table contains in-frame sequences only and omits some clones. Under half of the omission traces to an unresolved V gene where checked; the cause of the rest is unknown. This sample gives roughly 70,000 clones in total; 70% to 75% of them show up just once. The ten biggest clones cover roughly 1.6% of the sample. The ViraFEST assay stimulated PBMC with viral peptide pools and then used TCR sequencing to identify antigen-specific CD4+ T cell clonotypes by expansion. After less than eleven days of culture, CD4+ T cells were isolated with the EasySep CD4+ T cell isolation kit. Each participant received two doses of an mRNA SARS-CoV-2 vaccine, either BNT162b2 or mRNA-1273.

The sequencing here drew on CD4+ T cells from PBMCs cultured with HCoV-229E spike peptides, taken after COVID-19 vaccination. The cell subset or site label of this sample denotes: HCoV-229E spike overlapping peptide pool stimulation. The receptors here all came from a human donor who received a COVID-19 vaccine.

V is TRBV15 and J is TRBJ1-4; no reliable D call. The V gene lost 1 base and the J gene lost 5 bases, with 11 bases spanning the gap. The germline gives CDR1 LNHNV, CDR2 YYDKDF (reference sequence). The CDR3 extends over 15 amino acids. The chain's CDR3 is CATSRGTANNEKLFF. The DNA of the CDR3 is TGTGCCACCAGCAGAGGTACCGCAAACAATGAAAAACTGTTTTTT.

The V and J genes are TRBV4-2 and TRBJ2-1; 9 bases fit TRBD1. The trim removed 4 bases at V and 5 bases at J, leaving 3 bases unmatched. Germline V lookup: CDR1 LGHNA, CDR2 YNFKEQ. The CDR3 covers 14 residues. For the CDR3, the DNA is TGTGCCAGCAGCCCCGGGACAGGGAACAATGAGCAGTTCTTC. It codes for CASSPGTGNNEQFF.

This clone showed up just a few times. The chain has TRBV24-1 and TRBJ1-4; D not certain. From germline, CDR1 is KGHDR and CDR2 SFDVKD. Trimming took 10 bases from V and 6 from J, leaving 11 bases between them. This CDR3 region has 12 residues. CDR3 loop: CATTRSDEKLFF. As DNA, the CDR3 is TGTGCCACAACCAGGTCGGATGAAAAACTGTTTTTT.

The chain couples TRBV2 to TRBJ1-2; no clear D gene. CDR3 length: 15 residues. Trimming shortened V by 8 bases and J by 3 bases, and 19 bases separated the two germline ends. Germline CDR1 reads SNHLY; CDR2 reads FYNNEI. Here the CDR3 reads CASSGSGSDHYGYTF. CDR3 coding DNA: TGTGCCAGCTCGGGAAGCGGTTCGGATCACTATGGCTACACCTTC.

The chain couples TRBV7-2 to TRBJ2-3; D remains ambiguous. V was trimmed by 1 base and J by 6 bases, leaving 8 bases between them. The CDR3 runs to 13 residues. CDR1 SGHTA and CDR2 FQGNSA come from the germline V gene. The CDR3 DNA is TGTGCCAGCAGCTTAGGGACGGGCGATACGCAGTATTTT. Translated, it gives CASSLGTGDTQYF.

This clone was recorded once. The rearrangement links TRBV3-1 (or the pseudogene TRBV3-2) to TRBJ2-1, with D possibly being TRBD1 (5 bases). V was trimmed by 3 bases and J by 0 bases, leaving 15 bases between them. The length of the CDR3 is 17 residues. Germline assignment: CDR1 LGHDT and CDR2 YNNKEL (reference sequence). This CDR3 is CASSHDWQGSSYNEQFF. DNA for the CDR3: TGTGCCAGCAGCCATGACTGGCAGGGTAGCTCCTACAATGAGCAGTTCTTC.

This clone was recorded once. J is TRBJ2-5 and V is TRBV29-1; D is uncertain. Trimming cost V 3 bases and J 2 bases, with 10 bases left between them. The V gene's germline CDR1 is SQVTM and CDR2 ANQGSEA. This CDR3 has 13 residues. The CDR3 is CSVDPTNQETQYF. Written as DNA, the CDR3 is TGCAGCGTTGACCCAACCAATCAAGAGACCCAGTACTTC.

The chain employs TRBV7-2 and TRBJ2-2; 9 positions match TRBD2. The CDR3 spans 16 residues. V shed 3 bases and J 0 bases; nucleotides not matched to a gene: 2. The germline V gene encodes CDR1 SGHTA and CDR2 FQGNSA. For the CDR3, the DNA is TGTGCCAGCAGCTTCGCGGGAGGGGCGAACACCGGGGAGCTGTTTTTT. This translates into CASSFAGGANTGELFF.

The chain joins TRBV18 to TRBJ2-1; TRBD2 agrees at 11 bases. The CDR3 spans 16 residues. Germline trimming cut 5 bases from V and 16 bases from J; bases unmatched to any gene: 19. Per the germline V gene, CDR1 is KGHSH and CDR2 is LQKENI. The CDR3 nucleotides are TGTGCCAGCTCATACGCTAGCGGGGGGAATCGGAATGAGTTTTTCTTC. It specifies CASSYASGGNRNEFFF.

V usage is TRBV11-2 and J usage is TRBJ1-1; 7 bases are a match to TRBD1. Germline loops: CDR1 SGHAT, CDR2 FQNNGV. The CDR3 runs 16 residues. V lost 5 bases and J lost 6; bases outside the gene matches: 15. In nucleotides, the CDR3 is TGTGCCAGCAGCCTCTCATGGGGACAGAGGGGATCTGAAGCTTTCTTT. As protein: CASSLSWGQRGSEAFF.

The chain uses TRBV7-5 and TRBJ1-1; TRBD1 reflects the table's D call only, with no check against the DNA. TRBV7-5 is a pseudogene. This CDR3 has 15 amino acids. The CDR3 DNA reads TGTGCCAGAAGCTCACCGGGACAGGGGAACACTGAAGCTTTCTTT. Amino acids: CARSSPGQGNTEAFF.

A few counts support this clone. The chain combines TRBV5-1 with TRBJ2-2, with a weak D call TRBD2 (5 bases). The CDR3 extends over 15 amino acids. V lost 0 bases and J 3 bases, leaving 9 bases between the germline ends. Germline V gives CDR1 SGHRS, CDR2 YFSETQ. Written as DNA, the CDR3 is TGCGCCAGCAGCTTGGCCTCGGGGTACACCGGGGAGCTGTTTTTT. The encoded protein is CASSLASGYTGELFF.

The chain is built from TRBV30 and TRBJ1-2; no reliable D call. The CDR3 loop spans 15 amino acids. V was cut by 3 bases and J by 2 bases, with 16 bases left in between. From germline, CDR1 is GTSNPN and CDR2 SVGIG (reference sequence). The chain's CDR3 is CAWRRPGSSNYGYTF. CDR3 nucleotides: TGTGCCTGGAGGAGACCGGGATCCTCCAACTATGGCTACACCTTC.

CDR3 DNA: TGTGCCAGCAGCTTAGGAGGGGGTGGCAATCAGCCCCAGCATTTT. Its protein is CASSLGGGGNQPQHF. The rearrangement uses TRBV7-9 and TRBJ1-5; maybe TRBD1 (6 bases). Between the trimmed V and J ends, which lost 1 base and 2 bases, there was a span of 9 bases. The CDR3 sequence is 15 residues long. Germline V CDR1 and CDR2: SEHNR, FQNEAQ (reference sequence).

This chain uses TRBV29-1 with TRBJ1-2; 8 nucleotides line up with TRBD1. V trimming: 6 bases; J trimming: 2 bases; junction bases outside the gene matches: 5. This CDR3 is 13 amino acids long. Germline assignment: CDR1 SQVTM and CDR2 ANQGSEA. Here the CDR3 DNA reads TGCAGCGTAGCGACAGGGGTCAACTATGGCTACACCTTC. Protein sequence: CSVATGVNYGYTF.

V usage is TRBV2 and J usage is TRBJ1-5, with 11 bases aligning to TRBD1. CDR3 length: 19 amino acids. V shed 1 base and J 0 bases; nucleotides not matched to a gene: 8. Germline-derived CDR1 and CDR2 are SNHLY and FYNNEI. CDR3 sequence: CASSEVGTGGGYSNQPQHF. CDR3 DNA: TGTGCCAGCAGTGAAGTCGGGACAGGGGGGGGTTATAGCAATCAGCCCCAGCATTTT.

V and J are TRBV5-1 and TRBJ2-4; 11 nucleotides agree with TRBD2. Trimming at V came to 4 bases and at J to 5 bases, leaving 2 bases not matched to a gene. The CDR3 length is 14 residues. Looked up from germline, CDR1 is SGHRS and CDR2 is YFSETQ. The CDR3 loop reads CASSPGLAENIQYF. In DNA, the CDR3 is TGCGCCAGCAGCCCGGGACTAGCGGAAAACATTCAGTACTTC.

V usage is TRBV3-1 (or the pseudogene TRBV3-2) and J usage is TRBJ1-3, with D uncertain. V dropped 6 bases and J dropped 2 bases, with 11 bases sitting between them. This CDR3 comprises 14 residues. Germline loops: CDR1 LGHDT, CDR2 YNNKEL (reference sequence). The CDR3 region has the DNA TGTGCCAGCAGTCCCAGCAGAGCTGGAAACACCATATATTTT. Translating gives CASSPSRAGNTIYF.

The V gene is TRBV4-1, the J gene TRBJ1-2; TRBD1 matches 8 bases. V shed 0 bases and J 7 bases; nucleotides not matched to a gene: 4. The germline CDR1 and CDR2 sequences are MGHRA and YSYEKL. The CDR3 has 14 amino acids. The CDR3, as DNA: TGCGCCAGCAGCCAAGAGGACAGGGCGGGTGGCTACACCTTC. Translation: CASSQEDRAGGYTF.

V is TRBV11-3 and J is TRBJ2-2; D is uncertain. Germline loops: CDR1 SGHNT, CDR2 YENEEA. The length of the CDR3 is 13 residues. V lost 3 bases and J lost 2, with 4 bases in between. CDR3 region: CASSFTNTGELFF. CDR3 bases: TGTGCCAGCAGCTTCACTAACACCGGGGAGCTGTTTTTT.

This chain links TRBV18 with TRBJ1-2; D remains ambiguous. V lost 1 base to trimming and J lost 5 bases, with 11 bases between them. The CDR3 runs to 14 residues. Germline V gives CDR1 KGHSH, CDR2 LQKENI. In DNA form, the CDR3 reads TGTGCCAGCTCACCACAGGGAAATTTATATGGCTACACCTTC. This translates into CASSPQGNLYGYTF.

This sequence joins TRBV6-5 and TRBJ1-1; TRBD1 matches at 9 bases. Looked up from germline, CDR1 is MNHEY and CDR2 is SVGAGI. The CDR3 contains 15 residues. With V trimmed by 4 bases and J by 6 bases, 9 bases remained unmatched. The CDR3 region is CASSSMATGGPEAFF. The CDR3, as DNA: TGTGCCAGCAGTTCGATGGCGACAGGGGGACCTGAAGCTTTCTTT.

The chain employs TRBV7-2 and TRBJ1-5; tentatively, D is TRBD1 (5 bases). Trimming removed 6 bases from V and 0 bases from J, with 15 bases in between. CDR1 and CDR2 (germline): SGHTA, FQGNSA. The CDR3 consists of 16 residues. As DNA, the CDR3 is TGTGCCAGCAGTCATGGCGGAGGGGATAGCAATCAGCCCCAGCATTTT. As protein: CASSHGGGDSNQPQHF. Full variable domain (missing parts from reference TRBV7-2 and TRBJ1-5): GAGVSQSPSNKVTEKGKDVELRCDPISGHTALYWYRQSLGQGLEFLIYFQGNSAPDKSGLPSDRFSAERTGGSVSTLTIQRTQQEDSAVYLCASSHGGGDSNQPQHFGDGTRLSIL.

The chain uses TRBV6-5 and TRBJ1-2; 8 bases fit TRBD1. CDR3 length equals 15 residues. Germline CDR1 reads MNHEY; CDR2 reads SVGAGI. The ends lost 6 bases at V and 4 bases at J; junction bases unmatched: 10. CDR3 sequence reads: CASRGGQVKSYGYTF. The CDR3 DNA sequence: TGTGCCAGCAGGGGGGGACAGGTTAAGAGCTATGGCTACACCTTC.

V usage is TRBV20-1 and J usage is TRBJ2-5; perhaps TRBD1 as D (5 bases). V was pared by 3 bases and J by 4 bases, with 12 bases between. There are 13 residues in the CDR3. From germline, CDR1 is DFQATT and CDR2 SNEGSKA (reference sequence). As DNA, the CDR3 is TGCAGTGCTAGTCCAGGGTCAGGAGAGACCCAGTACTTC. Translating it yields CSASPGSGETQYF.

The rearrangement uses TRBV29-1 and TRBJ1-1; weak D call: TRBD1 (5 bases). The CDR3 is made up of 14 amino acids. The germline V and J ends were trimmed by 4 bases and 0 bases, with 12 bases remaining between them. Per the germline V gene, CDR1 is SQVTM and CDR2 is ANQGSEA. CDR3 region: CSVAPGLMNTEAFF. The CDR3 DNA follows: TGCAGCGTTGCGCCGGGGCTCATGAACACTGAAGCTTTCTTT.

The chain has TRBV3-1 (or the pseudogene TRBV3-2) and TRBJ1-1; D is undetermined. V shed 1 base and J shed 0 bases, with 9 bases lying between them. The germline CDR1 and CDR2 sequences are LGHDT and YNNKEL (reference sequence). The CDR3 totals 15 residues. The CDR3 protein is CASSQGEPLNTEAFF. The CDR3 nucleotides read TGTGCCAGCAGCCAAGGGGAGCCACTGAACACTGAAGCTTTCTTT.

The chain is built from TRBV20-1 and TRBJ1-2, with D hard to call. Germline assignment: CDR1 DFQATT and CDR2 SNEGSKA (reference sequence). This CDR3 has 12 amino acids. V was clipped by 3 bases and J by 8 bases, with 13 bases between them. CDR3 nucleotides: TGCAGTGCTAGTGAACCCTATGGGGGCTACACCTTC. Translated, it gives CSASEPYGGYTF.